The T cell receptor (beta chain) described here comes from a study of T cell clonotyping in hematopoietic cell transplantation. TCRdb keeps only in-frame clones here, not all; method: immunoSEQ multiplex PCR. The sample has some 40,000 clones; roughly 94% are singletons. This clone occurred a few times. The V and J ends lost 3 bases and 0 bases respectively, with 15 bases between them. The CDR3 spans 16 residues. The germline V gene encodes CDR1 LNHDA and CDR2 SQIVND (reference sequence). The receptor comes from a woman between 50 and 59 years old in good health. Some clones in this sample may be carry-over from other donors' samples. Sequencing input: peripheral blood mononuclear cells. The chain combines TRBV19 with TRBJ2-7, with D possibly matching TRBD2 (8 bases). The CDR3 nucleotides read TGTGCCAGTAGTATTTCGGGAGGGGGCAGCTCCTACGAGCAGTACTTC. It specifies CASSISGGGSSYEQYF.